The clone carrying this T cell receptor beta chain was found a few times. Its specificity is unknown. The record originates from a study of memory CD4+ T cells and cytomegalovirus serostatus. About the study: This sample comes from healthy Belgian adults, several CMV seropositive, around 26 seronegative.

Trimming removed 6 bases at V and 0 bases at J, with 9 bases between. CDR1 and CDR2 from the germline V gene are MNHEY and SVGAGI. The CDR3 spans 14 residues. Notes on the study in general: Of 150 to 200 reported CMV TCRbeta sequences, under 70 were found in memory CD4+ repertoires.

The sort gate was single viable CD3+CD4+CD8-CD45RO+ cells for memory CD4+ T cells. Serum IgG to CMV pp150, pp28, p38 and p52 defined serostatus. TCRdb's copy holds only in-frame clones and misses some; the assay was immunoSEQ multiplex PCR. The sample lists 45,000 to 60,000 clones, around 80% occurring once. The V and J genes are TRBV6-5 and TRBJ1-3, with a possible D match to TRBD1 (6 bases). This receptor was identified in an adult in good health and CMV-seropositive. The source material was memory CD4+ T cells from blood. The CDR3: CASRTGFSGNTIYF. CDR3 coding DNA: TGTGCCAGCAGGACAGGTTTCTCTGGAAACACCATATATTTT.